This TCR beta chain comes out of a study of radiotherapy plus CTLA-4 blockade in lung cancer. The data were produced by immunoSEQ multiplex PCR, yet TCRdb's version contains in-frame clones alone and is incomplete. The table shows roughly 69,000 clones, with around 69% occurring only once. Per germline, CDR1 SGHNT and CDR2 YENEEA. The CDR3 contains 16 residues. V was pared by 5 bases and J by 0 bases, with 6 bases of the junction left unmatched. This receptor was taken from a human donor with non-small cell lung cancer whose response to radiotherapy plus ipilimumab could not be evaluated. Some clones in this sample may be carry-over from other donors' samples. Sequencing was performed on peripheral blood, taken from a patient treated with radiotherapy plus ipilimumab. The rearrangement links TRBV11-3 to TRBJ1-3, with 8 bases aligning to TRBD1. The CDR3 spells CASSIGQGSSGNTIYF. In DNA, the CDR3 is TGTGCCAGCAGCATAGGACAGGGAAGCTCTGGAAACACCATATATTTT.